Below, one TCR beta chain is given with its context. Assay used: immunoSEQ multiplex PCR; TCRdb lists only in-frame clones, some missing. The top ten clones hold approximately 18% of a sample with 15,000 to 19,000 clones, about 83% of them seen once. CDR3 length equals 15 residues. In germline, CDR1 is MNHEY, CDR2 SVGAGI. The V gene lost 5 bases and the J gene lost 4 bases, with 17 bases spanning the gap. The sample is drawn from a study of T cell changes during pregnancy in multiple sclerosis. The TCR was taken from a female donor in good health, enrolled as a control in a pregnancy study. The chain uses TRBV6-5 and TRBJ1-2, with D perhaps TRBD1 (6 bases). Here the sequenced sample was CD8+ T cells from peripheral blood mononuclear cells, taken after pregnancy. CDR3 nucleotides: TGTGCCAGCAGTGCCGCCGCAGGGGCAGGCTATGGCTACACCTTC. Translated, it gives CASSAAAGAGYGYTF.